The 32 T cell receptor beta chains listed next were all sequenced from one sample in a study of blood T cell repertoires in COVID-19. Here immunoSEQ multiplex PCR was the method, and the copy in TCRdb shows in-frame clones only, minus some. The table has roughly 86,000 clones, roughly 84% seen once. Input material: peripheral blood. These receptors all stem from a woman of 80 years or more with COVID-19, enrolled during active disease.

Only a few counts were recorded for this clone. V is TRBV2 and J is TRBJ1-6; D is unresolved. Trimming left V 6 bases short and J 4 bases short, with 10 bases between. Germline V gives CDR1 SNHLY, CDR2 FYNNEI. This CDR3 spans 14 amino acids. The CDR3, as DNA: TGTGCCAGCAGGGGCTTGGCGTATAATTCACCCCTCCACTTT. This codes for CASRGLAYNSPLHF.

The V gene is TRBV28, the J gene TRBJ1-2; D is perhaps TRBD1 (6 bases). The germline V gene encodes CDR1 MDHEN and CDR2 SYDVKM. V gave up 8 bases and J gave up 2 bases, with 18 bases separating them. This CDR3 has 15 residues. CDR3 nucleotides: TGTGCCAGCGGAAGTCCAGGGGTGACGAACTATGGCTACACCTTC. This sequence encodes CASGSPGVTNYGYTF.

The chain combines TRBV6-6 with TRBJ2-7; the match to TRBD1 covers 11 bases. The germline gives CDR1 MNHNY, CDR2 SVGAGI (reference sequence). Losses at the gene ends were 2 bases for V and 5 bases for J; bases not matched to a gene: 2. CDR3 length: 14 residues. For the CDR3, the DNA is TGTGCCAGCAGTTACCGGACAGGGGGCCACGAGCAGTACTTC. Translation gives CASSYRTGGHEQYF.

V is TRBV18 and J is TRBJ2-7; 7 nucleotides align to TRBD1. Per germline, CDR1 KGHSH and CDR2 LQKENI. The CDR3 length is 14 residues. J lost 5 bases, V lost 6 bases, and 10 bases had no gene match. CDR3 sequence: CASSGSTGNDEQYF. In DNA form, the CDR3 reads TGTGCCAGCTCTGGATCGACAGGGAACGACGAGCAGTACTTC. Together with reference TRBV18 and TRBJ2-7, the CDR3 gives the full variable domain: NAGVMQNPRHLVRRRGQEARLRCSPMKGHSHVYWYRQLPEEGLKFMVYLQKENIIDESGMPKERFSAEFPKEGPSILRIQQVVRGDSAAYFCASSGSTGNDEQYFGPGTRLTVT.

This chain joins TRBV10-2 and TRBJ1-1; tentatively, D is TRBD1 (5 bases). V gave up 6 bases and J gave up 4 bases, with 12 bases separating them. This CDR3 region has 13 residues. The germline CDR1 and CDR2 sequences are WSHSY and SAAADI. The CDR3 loop is CASSLLGGTEAFF. DNA of the CDR3: TGCGCCAGCAGCCTCCTCGGGGGCACTGAAGCTTTCTTT.

The V and J genes are TRBV24-1 and TRBJ2-7; 7 nucleotides match TRBD1. Germline V gives CDR1 KGHDR, CDR2 SFDVKD. This CDR3 has 15 amino acids. V was clipped by 4 bases and J by 5 bases; unmatched bases: 10. The CDR3 spells CATSDPYRQGDEQYF. The DNA of the CDR3 is TGTGCCACCAGTGACCCCTACCGACAGGGCGACGAGCAGTACTTC.

This sequence joins TRBV29-1 and TRBJ2-1; D possibly corresponds to TRBD1 (6 bases). Trimming took off 1 base at V and 4 bases at J, with 14 bases between the two ends. Per the germline V gene, CDR1 is SQVTM and CDR2 is ANQGSEA. The CDR3 has 15 residues. CDR3 in amino acids: CSVEGTVSGYNEQFF. CDR3 sequence (DNA): TGCAGCGTTGAAGGGACAGTAAGTGGGTACAATGAGCAGTTCTTC.

A few counts support this clone. The J gene is TRBJ1-1, the V gene TRBV30, with 7 bases fitting TRBD1. This CDR3 comprises 15 residues. V gave up 0 bases and J gave up 2 bases; unmatched junction bases: 6. Germline V gene sequence: CDR1 GTSNPN, CDR2 SVGIG (reference sequence). The DNA of the CDR3 is TGTGCCTGGAGTGTACGGGACAGACGTAACACTGAAGCTTTCTTT. Translated, it gives CAWSVRDRRNTEAFF.

The V call is TRBV11-2, the J call TRBJ2-2; 8 bases are a match to TRBD2. V was clipped by 4 bases and J by 5 bases; unmatched bases: 6. Germline CDR1 and CDR2: SGHAT and FQNNGV. This CDR3 is built from 15 residues. This CDR3 is CASSSNRGGTGELFF. The CDR3 DNA follows: TGTGCCAGCAGCTCCAATCGGGGGGGGACCGGGGAGCTGTTTTTT.

V is TRBV29-1 and J is TRBJ1-1; weak D call: TRBD1 (6 bases). The CDR3 covers 12 residues. The V end lost 5 bases, the J end lost 0 bases, and 7 bases lay between the germline ends. CDR1 is SQVTM, CDR2 ANQGSEA, per germline. The CDR3 region is CSVTGMNTEAFF. The CDR3 coding sequence is TGCAGCGTTACAGGGATGAACACTGAAGCTTTCTTT.

The chain uses TRBV15 and TRBJ2-3; D is perhaps TRBD2 (5 bases). This CDR3 is 15 amino acids long. The V gene lost 3 bases and the J gene lost 1 base, with 11 bases spanning the gap. Germline-derived CDR1 and CDR2 are LNHNV and YYDKDF (reference sequence). The CDR3 region has the DNA TGTGCCACCAGCAGGGGAGACACACGCACAGATACGCAGTATTTT. Its translation: CATSRGDTRTDTQYF.

V is TRBV7-2 and J is TRBJ1-6, with D maybe TRBD1 (5 bases). The V end was cut by 2 bases, the J end by 9 bases, with 14 bases between. The CDR3 sequence is 15 residues long. Germline CDR1 is SGHTA and CDR2 is FQGNSA. The DNA for the CDR3 is TGTGCCAGCAGCTTAATCGGTCAGGGATCTTCACCCCTCCACTTT. This encodes CASSLIGQGSSPLHF.

The rearrangement joins TRBV15 to TRBJ2-7; D gene ambiguous. CDR3 length: 15 residues. V lost 0 bases to trimming and J lost 0 bases, with 9 bases between them. Germline CDR1 reads LNHNV; CDR2 reads YYDKDF (reference sequence). The CDR3 is CATSREKQSSYEQYF. DNA for the CDR3: TGTGCCACCAGCAGAGAGAAACAGTCCTCCTACGAGCAGTACTTC.

This clone occurred once. Here the CDR3 reads CASSPSFGQDDSYEQYF. The CDR3 DNA sequence: TGTGCCAGCTCACCCTCTTTTGGACAGGATGACTCCTACGAGCAGTACTTC. This chain uses TRBV18 with TRBJ2-7; 7 bases align to TRBD1. Germline values: CDR1 KGHSH, CDR2 LQKENI. This CDR3 has 17 amino acids. V lost 3 bases, J lost 0 bases, and 11 bases stayed unmatched.

This clone was counted only a few times. The V gene is TRBV2, the J gene TRBJ1-5; no clear D. V lost 6 bases, J lost 2 bases, and 8 bases lay in between. This CDR3 has 13 residues. In germline, CDR1 is SNHLY, CDR2 FYNNEI. The CDR3, as DNA: TGTGCCAGCAGGTCAGGCGGCAATCAGCCCCAGCATTTT. It translates to CASRSGGNQPQHF.

Only a few counts were recorded for this clone. This sequence joins TRBV18 and TRBJ2-2; possible D gene TRBD1, 6 bases. From germline, CDR1 is KGHSH and CDR2 LQKENI. V lost 2 bases, J lost 4 bases, and 14 bases lay in between. This CDR3 is 16 amino acids long. CDR3 nucleotide sequence: TGTGCCAGCTCACCAACAGGGAATAGGGGCACCGGGGAGCTGTTTTTT. Its protein product is CASSPTGNRGTGELFF.

The chain combines TRBV18 with TRBJ1-3; 7 nucleotides match TRBD1. V lost 5 bases to trimming and J lost 0 bases; unmatched junction nucleotides: 7. The CDR3 is 16 amino acids. Germline V lookup: CDR1 KGHSH, CDR2 LQKENI. CDR3 sequence: CASSEGGKSSGNTIYF. DNA for the CDR3: TGTGCCAGCTCAGAAGGGGGCAAGAGCTCTGGAAACACCATATATTTT.

The J gene is TRBJ2-5, the V gene TRBV29-1; D may be TRBD1 (6 bases). Trimming left V 6 bases short and J 2 bases short, with 13 bases between. This CDR3 contains 13 residues. Germline V gene sequence: CDR1 SQVTM, CDR2 ANQGSEA. In nucleotides, the CDR3 is TGCAGCGTCAACAGGGACCCACAAGAGACCCAGTACTTC. It encodes CSVNRDPQETQYF.

J is TRBJ2-5 and V is TRBV6-2 or TRBV6-3, with 7 nucleotides matching TRBD2. V gave up 2 bases and J gave up 7 bases; unmatched junction bases: 13. The CDR3 runs 16 residues. Germline CDR1 and CDR2: MNHEY and SVGEGT. Here the CDR3 reads CASSYQRTRTRGTQYF. CDR3 sequence (DNA): TGTGCCAGCAGTTACCAGAGAACCCGGACTAGGGGGACCCAGTACTTC.

CDR3: CASSGGQGANEAFF. The DNA of the CDR3 is TGTGCCAGTAGTGGCGGCCAGGGGGCGAATGAAGCTTTCTTT. The chain has TRBV19 and TRBJ1-1; 8 bases agree with TRBD1. The CDR3 consists of 14 residues. The junction had 9 bases not matched to a gene; V was cut back by 5 bases and J by 7 bases. Germline CDR1 is LNHDA and CDR2 is SQIVND (reference sequence).

The V call is TRBV5-5, the J call TRBJ1-1; TRBD1 matches at 8 bases. The germline V gene encodes CDR1 SGHKS and CDR2 YYEKEE (reference sequence). The CDR3 sequence is 16 residues long. The V gene end was trimmed by 0 bases and the J gene end by 6 bases; junction bases not matched to a gene: 10. As DNA, the CDR3 is TGTGCCAGCAGCTTGGGGACAGGGCAGAGTGGCTCTGAAGCTTTCTTT. This sequence encodes CASSLGTGQSGSEAFF.

The chain is built from TRBV6-1 and TRBJ2-6, with TRBD1 matching over 11 bases. Germline CDR1 is MNHNS and CDR2 is SASEGT. The CDR3 contains 16 residues. V was clipped by 4 bases and J by 7 bases; unmatched bases: 6. The CDR3 bases are TGTGCCAGCAGTGGGACAGGGGGCGGGCTAGCCAACGTCCTGACTTTC. Its protein product is CASSGTGGGLANVLTF.

The J gene is TRBJ2-7, the V gene TRBV6-1; 8 bases are shared with TRBD2. The CDR3 loop spans 19 amino acids. V shed 1 base, J shed 0 bases, and the junction held 14 bases outside the gene matches. In germline, CDR1 is MNHNS, CDR2 SASEGT. The DNA of the CDR3 is TGTGCCAGCAGTGAAGGGGGGATCGCCGGGGGGGACCTCTCCTACGAGCAGTACTTC. Protein product: CASSEGGIAGGDLSYEQYF.

About this clone itself: An end of the junction differs from the germline gene, which may be a read error. The chain links TRBV19 to TRBJ2-1; TRBD1 might be the D (7 bases). Germline CDR1 is LNHDA and CDR2 is SQIVND (reference sequence). The length of the CDR3 is 12 residues. The CDR3 protein is CASSIRQGGRVF. CDR3 DNA sequence: TGTGCCAGTAGTATAAGGCAGGGGGGTAGGGTCTTC.

The V call is TRBV3-1 (or the pseudogene TRBV3-2), the J call TRBJ2-7, with D tentatively TRBD2 (6 bases). Germline values: CDR1 LGHDT, CDR2 YNNKEL (reference sequence). V dropped 3 bases and J dropped 7 bases, with 16 bases sitting between them. This CDR3 region has 14 residues. CDR3 in amino acids: CASSQVEGMGEQYF. The CDR3 nucleotides are TGTGCCAGCAGCCAGGTGGAGGGTATGGGGGAGCAGTACTTC.

CDR3 protein: CASRASYEQYF. Written as DNA, the CDR3 is TGCGCCAGCAGGGCCTCCTACGAGCAGTACTTC. The V and J genes are TRBV5-1 and TRBJ2-7; D not certain. V was clipped by 5 bases and J by 0 bases, with 3 bases between them. The germline V gene encodes CDR1 SGHRS and CDR2 YFSETQ. This CDR3 region has 11 residues.

The rearrangement links TRBV15 to TRBJ2-3; 12 bases align to TRBD2. Germline CDR1 and CDR2: LNHNV and YYDKDF (reference sequence). The CDR3 runs to 16 residues. Trimming at V came to 2 bases and at J to 3 bases, leaving 3 bases not matched to a gene. The CDR3 DNA reads TGTGCCACCAGCAGAACCGGACTAGCGGGGACAGATACGCAGTATTTT. This sequence encodes CATSRTGLAGTDTQYF.

This clone was observed a single time. The chain's CDR3 is CASSLTGSYGYTF. CDR3 nucleotide sequence: TGTGCCAGCAGTTTAACAGGATCTTATGGCTACACCTTC. The chain carries TRBV28 and TRBJ1-2; a possible D gene is TRBD1 (5 bases). Germline V lookup: CDR1 MDHEN, CDR2 SYDVKM. CDR3 length: 13 amino acids. Between the trimmed V and J ends, which lost 2 bases and 5 bases, there was a span of 9 bases.

The chain uses TRBV11-2 and TRBJ2-2; possibly TRBD2 for D (6 bases). CDR3 length: 14 residues. The V gene's germline CDR1 is SGHAT and CDR2 FQNNGV. V was cut by 8 bases and J by 6 bases, with 16 bases left in between. The CDR3 sequence: CASAAREAPGELFF. In nucleotides, the CDR3 is TGTGCCAGCGCCGCCAGGGAGGCTCCCGGGGAGCTGTTTTTT. The full variable domain, completed using reference TRBV11-2 and TRBJ2-2, is EAGVAQSPRYKIIEKRQSVAFWCNPISGHATLYWYQQILGQGPKLLIQFQNNGVVDDSQLPKDRFSAERLKGVDSTLKIQPAKLEDSAVYLCASAAREAPGELFFGEGSRLTVL.

This clone appeared a few times. This sequence joins TRBV5-4 and TRBJ2-7; 7 positions match TRBD1. V lost 3 bases and J lost 3; bases outside the gene matches: 3. Looked up from germline, CDR1 is SGHNT and CDR2 is YYREEE (reference sequence). CDR3 length: 13 amino acids. Here the CDR3 reads CASSSQGFYEQYF. CDR3 nucleotides: TGTGCCAGCAGCTCACAGGGGTTCTACGAGCAGTACTTC.

V gene TRBV19 combines with J gene TRBJ1-1; 8 bases align to TRBD1. Germline V gene data show CDR1 as LNHDA and CDR2 as SQIVND (reference sequence). With V trimmed by 4 bases and J by 5 bases, 12 bases remained unmatched. There are 16 residues in the CDR3. The CDR3 DNA reads as TGTGCCAGTAGTACGACAGGGGCGGCCGTTTGGACTGAAGCTTTCTTT. Translating it yields CASSTTGAAVWTEAFF.

This chain links TRBV27 with TRBJ1-6, with no clear D. V was pared by 5 bases and J by 2 bases, with 19 bases between. CDR1 and CDR2 from the germline V gene are MNHEY and SMNVEV (reference sequence). This CDR3 region has 18 residues. The CDR3 coding sequence is TGTGCCAGCAGTAAGGTTTTTCGTCGAGGAACCTATAATTCACCCCTCCACTTT. Residues: CASSKVFRRGTYNSPLHF.